This TCR beta chain originates from a study of beta chain features in type 1 diabetes. Overall study results and limits: TCRB CDR3 length was moderately but significantly reduced in all four CD4+ subsets of Type 1 diabetes patients.

Points on this clone: The antigen remains undetermined.

Expressed TCRB transcripts got sequenced, as all isolated RNA was reverse transcribed. Naive, central memory and regulatory T cell samples averaged around 3.9 million immunoSEQ reads each. Some clones are missing from TCRdb's copy, which holds only in-frame ones; the method was immunoSEQ multiplex PCR. The sample lists fewer than 400,000 clones, approximately 9.9% seen once, with 0.95% to 1.1% in the top ten. The clonotype originates from a man in his thirties or forties with type 1 diabetes. Sequences were obtained from central memory CD4+ T cells from blood.

For the CDR3, the DNA is TGTGCCAGCAGCTTAGGCCAAGGGGACCGGGAAAAACTGTTTTTT. It codes for CASSLGQGDREKLFF. V and J are TRBV7-2 and TRBJ1-4; the D gene is possibly TRBD1 (5 bases). The CDR3 runs 15 residues. The germline V gene encodes CDR1 SGHTA and CDR2 FQGNSA. Trimming took 1 base from V and 8 from J, leaving 14 bases between them.